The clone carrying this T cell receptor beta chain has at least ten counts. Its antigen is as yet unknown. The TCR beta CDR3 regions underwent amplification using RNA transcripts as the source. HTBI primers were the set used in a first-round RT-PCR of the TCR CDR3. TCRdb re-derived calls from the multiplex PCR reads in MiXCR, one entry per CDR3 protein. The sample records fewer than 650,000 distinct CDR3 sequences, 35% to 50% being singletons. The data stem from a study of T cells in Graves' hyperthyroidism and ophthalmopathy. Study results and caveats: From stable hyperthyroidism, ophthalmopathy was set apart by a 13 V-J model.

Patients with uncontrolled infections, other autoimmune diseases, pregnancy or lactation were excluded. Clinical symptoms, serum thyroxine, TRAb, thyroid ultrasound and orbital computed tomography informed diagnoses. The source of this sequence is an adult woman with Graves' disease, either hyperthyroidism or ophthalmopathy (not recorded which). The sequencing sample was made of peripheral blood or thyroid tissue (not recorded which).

The CDR3 coding sequence is TGTGCCAGCTCAGGAATCAGCGCGATCAATCAGCCCCAGCATTTT. It is translated as CASSGISAINQPQHF. The J gene is TRBJ1-5, the V gene TRBV6-1, with unresolved D. CDR1 is MNHNS and CDR2 is SASEGT in the germline V gene. V was shortened by 8 bases and J by 3 bases, with 17 bases between the two germline ends. The CDR3 consists of 15 residues.